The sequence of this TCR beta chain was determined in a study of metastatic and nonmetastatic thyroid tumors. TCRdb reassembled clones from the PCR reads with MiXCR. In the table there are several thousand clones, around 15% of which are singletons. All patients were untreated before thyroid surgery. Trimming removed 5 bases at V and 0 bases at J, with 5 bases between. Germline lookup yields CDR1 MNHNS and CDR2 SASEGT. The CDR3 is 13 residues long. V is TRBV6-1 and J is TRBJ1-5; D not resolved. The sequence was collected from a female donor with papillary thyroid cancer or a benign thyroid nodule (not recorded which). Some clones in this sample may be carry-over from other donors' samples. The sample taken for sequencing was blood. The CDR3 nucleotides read TGTGCCAGCAGTCCTTATAGCAATCAGCCCCAGCATTTT. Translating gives CASSPYSNQPQHF.